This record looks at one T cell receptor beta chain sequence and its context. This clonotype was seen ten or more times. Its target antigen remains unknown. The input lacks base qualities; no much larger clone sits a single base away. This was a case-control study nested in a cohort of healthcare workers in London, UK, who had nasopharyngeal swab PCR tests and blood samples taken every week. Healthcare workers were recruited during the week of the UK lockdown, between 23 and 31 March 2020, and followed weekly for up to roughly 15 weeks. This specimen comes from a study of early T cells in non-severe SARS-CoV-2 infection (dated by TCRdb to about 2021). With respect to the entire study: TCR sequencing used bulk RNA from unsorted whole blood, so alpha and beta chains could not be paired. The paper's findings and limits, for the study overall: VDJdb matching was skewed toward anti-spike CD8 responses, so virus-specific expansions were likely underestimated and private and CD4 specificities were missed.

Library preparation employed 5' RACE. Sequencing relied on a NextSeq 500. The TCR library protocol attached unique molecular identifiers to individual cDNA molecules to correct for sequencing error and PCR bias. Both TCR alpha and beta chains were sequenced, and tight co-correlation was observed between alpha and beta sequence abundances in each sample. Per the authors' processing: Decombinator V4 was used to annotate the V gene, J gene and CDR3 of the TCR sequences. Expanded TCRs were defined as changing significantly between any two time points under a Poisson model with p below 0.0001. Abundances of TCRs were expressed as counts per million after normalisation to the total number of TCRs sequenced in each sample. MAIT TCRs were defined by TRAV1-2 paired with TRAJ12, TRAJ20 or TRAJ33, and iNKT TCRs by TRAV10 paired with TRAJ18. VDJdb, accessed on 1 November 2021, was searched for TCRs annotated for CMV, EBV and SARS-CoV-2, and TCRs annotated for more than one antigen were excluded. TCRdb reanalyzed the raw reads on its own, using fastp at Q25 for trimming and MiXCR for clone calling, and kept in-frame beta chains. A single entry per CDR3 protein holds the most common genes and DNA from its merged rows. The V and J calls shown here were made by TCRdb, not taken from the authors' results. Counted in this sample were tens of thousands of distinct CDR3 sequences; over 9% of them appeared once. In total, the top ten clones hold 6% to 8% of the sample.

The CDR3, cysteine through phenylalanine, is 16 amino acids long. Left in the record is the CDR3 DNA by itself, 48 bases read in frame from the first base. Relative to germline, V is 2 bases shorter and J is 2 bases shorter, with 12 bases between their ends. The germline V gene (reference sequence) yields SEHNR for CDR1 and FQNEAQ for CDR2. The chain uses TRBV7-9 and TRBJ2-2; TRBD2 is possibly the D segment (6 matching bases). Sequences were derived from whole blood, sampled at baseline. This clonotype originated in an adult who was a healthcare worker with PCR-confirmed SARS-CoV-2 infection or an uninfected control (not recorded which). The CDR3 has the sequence CASSLQGLLNTGELFF. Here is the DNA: TGTGCCAGCAGCTTACAGGGACTCCTAAACACCGGGGAGCTGTTTTTT.